This TCR beta chain was documented in a study of shared clonotypes between healthy human individuals. Across the whole study: Three CD4 naive, three CD4 memory, two CD8 naive and one CD8 memory plate were used per donor. Study outcomes and limitations: Among non-shared clonotypes, generation probabilities were lower than among those shared by all four donors. Sorted-subset sequencing, rarefaction showed, was incomplete despite large depth.

The assay was immunoSEQ multiplex PCR, and TCRdb's table has in-frame clones only and misses some. The table records hundreds of thousands of clones, over 95% of them present only once. For this clone: Its specificity is not known.

Germline V gene data show CDR1 as SGHVS and CDR2 as FNYEAQ. The CDR3 length is 16 residues. Trimming pared 1 base from V and 1 base from J, leaving 13 bases between. Naive CD8 cells comprised CD45RO-negative, CCR7-positively selected cells, excluding terminally differentiated effector memory CD45RA+ cells. Sequencing was performed on naive CD8+ T cells sorted from blood. The J gene is TRBJ1-1, the V gene TRBV7-6; D unclear. The clonotype originates from a woman in her twenties or thirties in good health. CDR3 sequence: CASSLVGGPTNTEAFF. The CDR3 nucleotides are TGTGCCAGCAGCTTAGTAGGTGGCCCTACGAACACTGAAGCTTTCTTT. The whole variable domain, remainder taken from reference TRBV7-6 and TRBJ1-1, is GAGVSQSPRYKVTKRGQDVALRCDPISGHVSLYWYRQALGQGPEFLTYFNYEAQQDKSGLPNDRFSAERPEGSISTLTIQRTEQRDSAMYRCASSLVGGPTNTEAFFGQGTRLTVV.